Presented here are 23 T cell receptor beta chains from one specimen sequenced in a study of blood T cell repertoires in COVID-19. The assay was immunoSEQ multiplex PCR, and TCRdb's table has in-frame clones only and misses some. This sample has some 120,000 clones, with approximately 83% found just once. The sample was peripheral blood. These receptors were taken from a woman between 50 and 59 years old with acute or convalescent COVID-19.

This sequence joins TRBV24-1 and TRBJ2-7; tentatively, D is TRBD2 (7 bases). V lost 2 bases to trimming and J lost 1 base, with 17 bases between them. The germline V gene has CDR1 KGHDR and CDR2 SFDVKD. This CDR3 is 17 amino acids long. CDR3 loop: CATSDSTPAGASYEQYF. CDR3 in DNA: TGTGCCACCAGTGATTCGACGCCCGCGGGGGCGTCCTACGAGCAGTACTTC.

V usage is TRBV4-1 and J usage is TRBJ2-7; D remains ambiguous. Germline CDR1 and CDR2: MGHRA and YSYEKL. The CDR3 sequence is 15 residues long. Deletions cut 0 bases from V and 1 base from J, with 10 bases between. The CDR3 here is CASSQDIGRSYEQYF. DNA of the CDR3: TGCGCCAGCAGCCAAGATATCGGCAGGTCCTACGAGCAGTACTTC.

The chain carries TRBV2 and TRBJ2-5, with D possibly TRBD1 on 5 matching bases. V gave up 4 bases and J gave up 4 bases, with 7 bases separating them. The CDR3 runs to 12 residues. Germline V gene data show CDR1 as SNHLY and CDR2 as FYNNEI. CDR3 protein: CASSVDRETQYF. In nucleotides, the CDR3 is TGTGCCAGCAGTGTAGACAGAGAGACCCAGTACTTC.

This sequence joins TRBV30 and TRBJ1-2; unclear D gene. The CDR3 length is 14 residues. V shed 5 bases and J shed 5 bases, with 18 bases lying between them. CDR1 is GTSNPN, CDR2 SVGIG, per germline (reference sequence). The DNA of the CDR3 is TGTGCCTGGGTTCCTCACGGGTCGGGGTATGGCTACACCTTC. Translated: CAWVPHGSGYGYTF.

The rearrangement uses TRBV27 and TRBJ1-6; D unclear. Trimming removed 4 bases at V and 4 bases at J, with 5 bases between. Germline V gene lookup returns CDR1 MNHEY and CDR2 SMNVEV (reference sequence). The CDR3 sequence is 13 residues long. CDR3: CASSSYYNSPLHF. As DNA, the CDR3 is TGTGCCAGCAGTTCCTATTATAATTCACCCCTCCACTTT.

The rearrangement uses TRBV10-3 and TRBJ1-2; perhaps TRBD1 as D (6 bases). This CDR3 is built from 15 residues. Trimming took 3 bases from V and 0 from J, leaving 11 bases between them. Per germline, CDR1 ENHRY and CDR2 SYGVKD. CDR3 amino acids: CAISDFKGANYGYTF. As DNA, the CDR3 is TGTGCCATCAGTGATTTTAAGGGGGCTAACTATGGCTACACCTTC.

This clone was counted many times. CDR3 sequence reads: CASFWSDYGYTF. CDR3 sequence (DNA): TGTGCCAGCTTTTGGTCGGACTATGGCTACACCTTC. The J gene is TRBJ1-2, the V gene TRBV2; D unresolved. Germline V gives CDR1 SNHLY, CDR2 FYNNEI. Deletions cut 8 bases from V and 3 bases from J, with 10 bases between. The CDR3 contains 12 residues.

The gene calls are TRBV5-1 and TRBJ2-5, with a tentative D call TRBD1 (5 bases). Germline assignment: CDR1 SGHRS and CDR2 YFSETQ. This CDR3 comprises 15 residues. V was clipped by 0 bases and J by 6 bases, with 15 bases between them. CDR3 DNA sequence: TGCGCCAGCAGCTTGGTTCTAGGCGACAGTAAGACCCAGTACTTC. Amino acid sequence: CASSLVLGDSKTQYF.

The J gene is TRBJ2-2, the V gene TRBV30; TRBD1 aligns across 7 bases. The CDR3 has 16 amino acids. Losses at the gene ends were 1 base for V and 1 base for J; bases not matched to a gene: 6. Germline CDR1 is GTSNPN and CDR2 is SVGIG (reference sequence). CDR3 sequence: CAWSDPTGWNTGELFF. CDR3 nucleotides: TGTGCCTGGAGTGACCCGACAGGGTGGAACACCGGGGAGCTGTTTTTT.

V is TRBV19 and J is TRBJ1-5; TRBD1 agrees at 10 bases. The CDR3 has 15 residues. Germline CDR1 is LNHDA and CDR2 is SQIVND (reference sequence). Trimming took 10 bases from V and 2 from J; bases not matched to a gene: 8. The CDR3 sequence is CATRGQGTGNQPQHF. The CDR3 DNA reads TGTGCCACGAGGGGACAGGGGACAGGCAATCAGCCCCAGCATTTT.

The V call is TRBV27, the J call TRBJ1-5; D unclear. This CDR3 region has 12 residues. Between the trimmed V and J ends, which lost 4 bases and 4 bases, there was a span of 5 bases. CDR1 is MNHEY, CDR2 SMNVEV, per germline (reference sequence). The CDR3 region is CASSYNNQPQHF. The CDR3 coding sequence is TGTGCCAGCAGTTACAATAATCAGCCCCAGCATTTT.

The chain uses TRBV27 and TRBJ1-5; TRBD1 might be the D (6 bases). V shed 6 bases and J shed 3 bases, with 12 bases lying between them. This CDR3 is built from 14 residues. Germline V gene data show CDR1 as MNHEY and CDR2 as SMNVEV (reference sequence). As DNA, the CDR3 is TGTGCCAGCAGAGAGGACAGATCCAATCAGCCCCAGCATTTT. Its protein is CASREDRSNQPQHF.

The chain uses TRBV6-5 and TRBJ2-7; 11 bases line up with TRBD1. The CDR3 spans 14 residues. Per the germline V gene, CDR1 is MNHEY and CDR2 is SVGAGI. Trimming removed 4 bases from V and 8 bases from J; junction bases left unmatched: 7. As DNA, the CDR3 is TGTGCCAGCAGTTCAGGGACAGGGGGATTTCAGCAGTACTTC. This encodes CASSSGTGGFQQYF.

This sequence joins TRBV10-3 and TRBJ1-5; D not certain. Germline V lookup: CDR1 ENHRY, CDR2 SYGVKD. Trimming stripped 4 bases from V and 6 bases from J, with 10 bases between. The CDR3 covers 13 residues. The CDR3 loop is CAISAEEAQPQHF. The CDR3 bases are TGTGCCATCAGTGCCGAGGAAGCTCAGCCCCAGCATTTT.

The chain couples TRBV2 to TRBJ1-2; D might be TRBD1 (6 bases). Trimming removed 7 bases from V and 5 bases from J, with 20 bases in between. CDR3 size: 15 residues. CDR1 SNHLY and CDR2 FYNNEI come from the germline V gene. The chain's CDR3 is CASTRLMDSGYGYTF. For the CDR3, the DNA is TGTGCCAGCACCCGGTTAATGGACAGCGGTTATGGCTACACCTTC.

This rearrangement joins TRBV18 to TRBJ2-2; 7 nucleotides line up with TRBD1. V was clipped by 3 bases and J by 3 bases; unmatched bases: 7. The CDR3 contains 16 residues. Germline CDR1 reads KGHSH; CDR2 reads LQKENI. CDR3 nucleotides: TGTGCCAGCTCACCCACCACAGGGGCCGACACCGGGGAGCTGTTTTTT. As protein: CASSPTTGADTGELFF.

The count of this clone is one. CDR3 DNA sequence: TGTGCCAGTAGTGCCACCGGGACAGGTTCCTACGAGCAGTACTTC. It encodes CASSATGTGSYEQYF. The genes are TRBV19 and TRBJ2-7; 8 bases are shared with TRBD1. The J segment lost 1 base and the V segment lost 5 bases, leaving 7 bases of the junction unmatched. The CDR3 sequence is 15 residues long. Germline V gives CDR1 LNHDA, CDR2 SQIVND (reference sequence).

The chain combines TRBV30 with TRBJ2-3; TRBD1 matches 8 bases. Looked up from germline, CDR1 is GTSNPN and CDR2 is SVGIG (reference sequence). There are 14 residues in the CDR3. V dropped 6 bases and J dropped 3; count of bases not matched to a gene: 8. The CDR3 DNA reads TGTGCCTGTGCTCCAGGGGGCCGGACAGATACGCAGTATTTT. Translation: CACAPGGRTDTQYF.

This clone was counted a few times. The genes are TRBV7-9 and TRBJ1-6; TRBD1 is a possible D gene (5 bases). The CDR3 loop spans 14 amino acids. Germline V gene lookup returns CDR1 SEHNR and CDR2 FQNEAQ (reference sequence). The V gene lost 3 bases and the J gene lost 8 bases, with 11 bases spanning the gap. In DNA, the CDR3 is TGTGCCAGCAGCTTCGCAGGGAGGCATTCACCCCTCCACTTT. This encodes CASSFAGRHSPLHF. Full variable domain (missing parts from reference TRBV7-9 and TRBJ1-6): DTGVSQNPRHKITKRGQNVTFRCDPISEHNRLYWYRQTLGQGPEFLTYFQNEAQLEKSRLLSDRFSAERPKGSFSTLEIQRTEQGDSAMYLCASSFAGRHSPLHFGNGTRLTVT.

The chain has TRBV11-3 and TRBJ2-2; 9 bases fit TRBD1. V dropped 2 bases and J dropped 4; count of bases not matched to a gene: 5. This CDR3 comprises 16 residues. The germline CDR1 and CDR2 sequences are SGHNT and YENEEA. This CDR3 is CASSLYVTGGTGELFF. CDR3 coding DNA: TGTGCCAGCAGCTTATATGTGACAGGGGGCACCGGGGAGCTGTTTTTT.

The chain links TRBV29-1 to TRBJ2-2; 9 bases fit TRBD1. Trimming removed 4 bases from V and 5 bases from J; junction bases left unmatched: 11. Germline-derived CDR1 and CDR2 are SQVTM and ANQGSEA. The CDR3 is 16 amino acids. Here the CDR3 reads CSVVTPGQGLTGELFF. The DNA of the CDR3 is TGCAGCGTTGTAACCCCGGGACAGGGTTTAACCGGGGAGCTGTTTTTT.

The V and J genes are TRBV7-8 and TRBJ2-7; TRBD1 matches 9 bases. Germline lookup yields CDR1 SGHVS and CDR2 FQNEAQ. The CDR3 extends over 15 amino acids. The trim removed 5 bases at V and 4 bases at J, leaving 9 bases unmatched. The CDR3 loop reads CASSDDRGIEYEQYF. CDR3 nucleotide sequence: TGTGCCAGCAGCGACGACAGGGGGATCGAATACGAGCAGTACTTC.

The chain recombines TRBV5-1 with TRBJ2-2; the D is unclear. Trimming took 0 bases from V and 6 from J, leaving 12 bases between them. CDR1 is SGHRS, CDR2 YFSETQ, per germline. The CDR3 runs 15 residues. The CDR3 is CASSLDSPSAGELFF. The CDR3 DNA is TGCGCCAGCAGCTTGGATAGTCCGTCCGCCGGGGAGCTGTTTTTT.